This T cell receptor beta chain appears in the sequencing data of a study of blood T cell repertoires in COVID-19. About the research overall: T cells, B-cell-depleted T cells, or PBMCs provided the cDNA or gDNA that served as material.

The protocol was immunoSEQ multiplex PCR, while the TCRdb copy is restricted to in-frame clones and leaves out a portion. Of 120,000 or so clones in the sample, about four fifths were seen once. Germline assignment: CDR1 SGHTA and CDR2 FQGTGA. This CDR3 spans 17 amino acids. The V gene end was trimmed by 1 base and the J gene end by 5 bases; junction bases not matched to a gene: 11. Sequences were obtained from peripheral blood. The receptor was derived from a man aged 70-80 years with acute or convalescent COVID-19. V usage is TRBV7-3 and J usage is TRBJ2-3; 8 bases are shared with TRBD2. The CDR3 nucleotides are TGTGCCAGCAGCTTAAGTCAACGGGGGGGCTTGGGAGATACGCAGTATTTT. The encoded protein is CASSLSQRGGLGDTQYF.